Shown below are 18 T cell receptor beta chains from a single sample sequenced in a study of shared clonotypes between healthy human individuals (dated by TCRdb to the early 2020s). Library construction relied on the immunoSEQ multiplex PCR assay. This immuneACCESS table, as held by TCRdb, lists in-frame sequences with V and J called but not all clones. Of the missing ones, under half trace to an unresolved V gene in checked studies; the others have no known cause. Across this sample there are some 2,500,000 clones, with roughly 93% seen only once. Together, the top ten hold 0.35% to 0.45% of the sample. The sequenced sample consisted of naive CD4+ T cells from PBMCs. The cell subset or site label here, explained by the study, means: CD45RA+ positively selected. The source is a man younger than 35 in good health. Some clones in this sample may be carry-over from other donors' samples.

The chain uses TRBV5-1 and TRBJ2-5; 9 bases agree with TRBD2. Trimming at V came to 0 bases and at J to 6 bases, leaving 9 bases not matched to a gene. CDR1 is SGHRS and CDR2 is YFSETQ in the germline V gene. CDR3 length: 16 amino acids. The CDR3 reads CASSLVVTTSGQTQYF. The CDR3 DNA reads TGCGCCAGCAGCTTGGTGGTTACAACTAGCGGGCAGACCCAGTACTTC.

The rearrangement joins TRBV11-3 to TRBJ2-3; D perhaps matches TRBD2 (5 bases). V lost 5 bases to trimming and J lost 9 bases, with 27 bases between them. The CDR3 runs to 17 residues. The germline V gene encodes CDR1 SGHNT and CDR2 YENEEA. Here the CDR3 reads CASSPGIFPATGETQYF. DNA of the CDR3: TGTGCCAGCAGCCCCGGGATTTTCCCCGCCACCGGTGAGACGCAGTATTTT.

This rearrangement joins TRBV7-2 to TRBJ1-3; possible D gene TRBD1, 5 bases. This CDR3 is built from 15 residues. V was clipped by 1 base and J by 0 bases, with 7 bases between them. Germline V gene data show CDR1 as SGHTA and CDR2 as FQGNSA. The CDR3 sequence: CASSLEGSSGNTIYF. The CDR3 DNA sequence: TGTGCCAGCAGCTTAGAGGGGAGCTCTGGAAACACCATATATTTT.

The J gene is TRBJ2-6, the V gene TRBV7-9, with D tentatively TRBD1 (5 bases). The CDR3 has 14 residues. Germline assignment: CDR1 SEHNR and CDR2 FQNEAQ (reference sequence). The V gene lost 1 base and the J gene lost 8 bases, with 9 bases spanning the gap. The CDR3 reads CASSLGQPPNVLTF. DNA of the CDR3: TGTGCCAGCAGCTTAGGACAGCCCCCCAACGTCCTGACTTTC.

The chain joins TRBV6-1 to TRBJ1-2; 9 bases fit TRBD1. Germline V gene sequence: CDR1 MNHNS, CDR2 SASEGT. J lost 5 bases, V lost 4 bases, and 2 bases had no gene match. The CDR3 is 13 amino acids. The CDR3 here is CASSAGQGYGYTF. Here the CDR3 DNA reads TGTGCCAGCAGTGCCGGACAGGGGTATGGCTACACCTTC.

The V and J genes are TRBV28 and TRBJ2-7; weak D call: TRBD2 (5 bases). V was cut by 1 base and J by 2 bases, with 15 bases left in between. This CDR3 contains 16 residues. CDR1 and CDR2 from the germline V gene are MDHEN and SYDVKM. CDR3 sequence (DNA): TGTGCCAGCAGTTTATCGGCTAGCTCCTACCCCTACGAGCAGTACTTC. This gives the protein CASSLSASSYPYEQYF.

The rearrangement joins TRBV5-1 to TRBJ2-1, with 7 bases fitting TRBD2. The germline CDR1 and CDR2 sequences are SGHRS and YFSETQ. This CDR3 contains 14 residues. V gave up 2 bases and J gave up 10 bases; unmatched junction bases: 9. CDR3 nucleotide sequence: TGCGCCAGCAGCTTCCGGGACTACCTCAGGGAGCAGTTCTTC. The encoded protein is CASSFRDYLREQFF.

The gene calls are TRBV2 and TRBJ2-5, with D unresolved. The DNA end is more similar to TRBJ2-7, so the J call may be wrong. This CDR3 is built from 13 residues. Germline-derived CDR1 and CDR2 are SNHLY and FYNNEI. DNA of the CDR3: TGTGCCAGCAGTGCAGACATCTCCTACGAGCAGTACTTC. Translation gives CASSADISYEQYF.

The genes are TRBV4-1 and TRBJ2-3, with D perhaps matching TRBD1 (6 bases). V was clipped by 4 bases and J by 0 bases, with 14 bases between them. CDR1 is MGHRA and CDR2 is YSYEKL in the germline V gene. This CDR3 spans 16 amino acids. This chain's CDR3 is CASSRTHQGSTDTQYF. The CDR3 region has the DNA TGCGCCAGCAGCCGGACTCATCAGGGGAGCACAGATACGCAGTATTTT.

The DNA of the CDR3 is TGTGCCAGCAGCGGTCAGTCCCGGGATCAGCCCCAGCATTTT. It specifies CASSGQSRDQPQHF. The gene calls are TRBV2 and TRBJ1-5, with D unclear. The germline CDR1 and CDR2 sequences are SNHLY and FYNNEI. Trimming removed 6 bases from V and 5 bases from J, with 14 bases in between. This CDR3 has 14 residues.

The chain joins TRBV6-6 to TRBJ2-1, with 8 bases aligning to TRBD2. With V trimmed by 7 bases and J by 5 bases, 4 bases remained unmatched. Germline values: CDR1 MNHNY, CDR2 SVGAGI (reference sequence). The CDR3 length is 13 residues. CDR3 sequence: CASTTSVNNEQFF. Here the CDR3 DNA reads TGTGCCAGCACGACTAGCGTGAACAATGAGCAGTTCTTC.

This clone appeared a single time. The chain uses TRBV7-8 and TRBJ2-7; a weak D match, TRBD1 (5 bases). Germline V CDR1 and CDR2: SGHVS, FQNEAQ. The V end lost 1 base, the J end lost 6 bases, and 13 bases lay between the germline ends. This CDR3 has 14 amino acids. CDR3 residues: CASSLGGDGIEQYF. CDR3 sequence (DNA): TGTGCCAGCAGCTTAGGGGGCGACGGAATCGAGCAGTACTTC.

The gene calls are TRBV7-2 and TRBJ2-7, with 8 bases identical to TRBD2. The germline V gene has CDR1 SGHTA and CDR2 FQGNSA. V was clipped by 2 bases and J by 0 bases; unmatched bases: 6. The CDR3 sequence is 16 residues long. The CDR3, as DNA: TGTGCCAGCAGCTTAAGAGGCGGGAGGTCCTCCTACGAGCAGTACTTC. Protein product: CASSLRGGRSSYEQYF.

About this clone: Other DNA sequences in this sample translate to the same CDR3. The V gene is TRBV18, the J gene TRBJ2-7, with D unclear. The CDR3 is 14 amino acids. CDR1 KGHSH and CDR2 LQKENI come from the germline V gene. The V end was cut by 2 bases, the J end by 2 bases, with 10 bases between. The CDR3 DNA follows: TGTGCCAGCTCACCAACCGGCGTCCCCTACGAGCAGTACTTC. Translation: CASSPTGVPYEQYF. Looking up the rest from reference TRBV18 and TRBJ2-7 gives the full variable domain: NAGVMQNPRHLVRRRGQEARLRCSPMKGHSHVYWYRQLPEEGLKFMVYLQKENIIDESGMPKERFSAEFPKEGPSILRIQQVVRGDSAAYFCASSPTGVPYEQYFGPGTRLTVT.

The V and J genes are TRBV7-3 and TRBJ2-1; D not certain. This CDR3 has 16 amino acids. The V end lost 5 bases, the J end lost 0 bases, and 14 bases lay between the germline ends. Per germline, CDR1 SGHTA and CDR2 FQGTGA. CDR3 sequence (DNA): TGTGCCAGCAGCCTTCTAAGCGCTAGCTCCTACAATGAGCAGTTCTTC. Translation: CASSLLSASSYNEQFF.

The chain has TRBV5-4 and TRBJ2-3; TRBD2 agrees at 9 bases. The CDR3 has 15 amino acids. The V gene's germline CDR1 is SGHNT and CDR2 YYREEE (reference sequence). Trimming removed 1 base from V and 5 bases from J; junction bases left unmatched: 5. Here the CDR3 DNA reads TGTGCCAGCAGCTTGTCGGCTAGCGGGGTAGATACGCAGTATTTT. It yields the protein CASSLSASGVDTQYF.

The rearrangement links TRBV29-1 to TRBJ2-1; 7 bases are shared with TRBD1. CDR3 length: 14 amino acids. V lost 7 bases to trimming and J lost 4 bases; unmatched junction nucleotides: 10. Germline V gene sequence: CDR1 SQVTM, CDR2 ANQGSEA. The CDR3 DNA follows: TGCAGCGCAACAACAGGGGTCCTATACAATGAGCAGTTCTTC. Protein sequence: CSATTGVLYNEQFF.

The J gene is TRBJ2-1, the V gene TRBV6-1; 11 bases match TRBD2. Germline V gene data show CDR1 as MNHNS and CDR2 as SASEGT. The CDR3 runs 19 residues. V gave up 5 bases and J gave up 5 bases; unmatched junction bases: 17. The CDR3 region has the DNA TGTGCCAGCAGTAAAGTAGCGGGAGGGGACCGGGGTCGAAACAATGAGCAGTTCTTC. Amino acids: CASSKVAGGDRGRNNEQFF.